The 20 T cell receptor beta chains given below trace back to one sample, sequenced in a study of T cell responses to AZD1222 COVID-19 vaccine. Profiled with immunoSEQ multiplex PCR; TCRdb holds only in-frame clones, not every one. The sample holds about 70,000 clones, more than 75% seen once. Sequencing used peripheral blood, obtained 28 days after the second dose of the MenACWY control vaccine. Receptors originate from an adult who received the MenACWY meningococcal vaccine as a control.

V gene TRBV7-3 combines with J gene TRBJ1-2, with TRBD1 matching 7 bases. Germline trimming cut 4 bases from V and 7 bases from J; bases unmatched to any gene: 6. This CDR3 is 13 amino acids long. Germline CDR1 SGHTA, CDR2 FQGTGA. The CDR3 reads CASSYDRVGGYTF. The DNA for the CDR3 is TGTGCCAGCAGCTATGACAGGGTGGGTGGCTACACCTTC.

This rearrangement joins TRBV7-2 to TRBJ2-7, with 8 bases that match TRBD1. Unmatched junction bases numbered 11, after V lost 1 base and J lost 6 bases. Germline V lookup: CDR1 SGHTA, CDR2 FQGNSA. The CDR3 covers 16 residues. The CDR3 is CASSLVPGGGAAEQYF. As DNA, the CDR3 is TGTGCCAGCAGCTTAGTGCCAGGGGGCGGGGCCGCCGAGCAGTACTTC.

The V and J genes are TRBV7-2 and TRBJ1-2; D might be TRBD1 (6 bases). The germline V and J ends were trimmed by 5 bases and 8 bases, with 18 bases remaining between them. The CDR3 sequence is 14 residues long. Per germline, CDR1 SGHTA and CDR2 FQGNSA. The CDR3 DNA follows: TGTGCCAGCAGCCCGGCACTAGGGGGTTCCGGCTACACCTTC. Protein: CASSPALGGSGYTF.

This chain connects TRBV6-5 to TRBJ1-5, with 7 nucleotides matching TRBD1. With V trimmed by 6 bases and J by 3 bases, 2 bases remained unmatched. The CDR3 is 13 amino acids. Germline V gene sequence: CDR1 MNHEY, CDR2 SVGAGI. The CDR3 region has the DNA TGTGCCAGCAGCGGGACAGACAATCAGCCCCAGCATTTT. Amino acid sequence: CASSGTDNQPQHF.

This clone came up a few times. The chain joins TRBV27 to TRBJ1-1; D is unresolved. Germline-derived CDR1 and CDR2 are MNHEY and SMNVEV (reference sequence). V was shortened by 3 bases and J by 1 base, with 12 bases between the two germline ends. This CDR3 spans 15 amino acids. The CDR3, as DNA: TGTGCCAGCAGTTTCAACCCCCCGGGGAACACTGAAGCTTTCTTT. Protein: CASSFNPPGNTEAFF.

The chain employs TRBV4-3 and TRBJ1-5, with a weak D call TRBD1 (6 bases). CDR1 LGHNA and CDR2 YSLEER come from the germline V gene. The CDR3 covers 15 residues. The V end was cut by 0 bases, the J end by 4 bases, with 10 bases between. As DNA, the CDR3 is TGCGCCAGCAGCCAAGATTACAGGGTAAATCAGCCCCAGCATTTT. Encoded protein: CASSQDYRVNQPQHF.

This rearrangement joins TRBV7-8 to TRBJ1-1; D is unclear. The CDR3 extends over 13 amino acids. Germline V lookup: CDR1 SGHVS, CDR2 FQNEAQ. Trimming took off 10 bases at V and 3 bases at J, with 15 bases between the two ends. Written as DNA, the CDR3 is TGTGCCAACTCCCGTGGAGTAGACACTGAAGCTTTCTTT. As protein: CANSRGVDTEAFF. The full variable domain, its missing parts supplied by reference TRBV7-8 and TRBJ1-1, is GAGVSQSPRYKVAKRGQDVALRCDPISGHVSLFWYQQALGQGPEFLTYFQNEAQLDKSGLPSDRFFAERPEGSVSTLKIQRTQQEDSAVYLCANSRGVDTEAFFGQGTRLTVV.

The gene calls are TRBV7-9 and TRBJ1-1, with 8 nucleotides matching TRBD1. The V gene end was trimmed by 5 bases and the J gene end by 3 bases; junction bases not matched to a gene: 5. Germline V gives CDR1 SEHNR, CDR2 FQNEAQ (reference sequence). The length of the CDR3 is 14 residues. CDR3 region: CASSPGQVYTEAFF. The DNA for the CDR3 is TGTGCCAGCAGCCCGGGACAGGTATACACTGAAGCTTTCTTT.

The count of this clone is one. This sequence joins TRBV6-1 and TRBJ2-1; 13 bases match TRBD2. After removal of 2 bases from V and 10 bases from J, the junction contained 8 bases not matched to a gene. The CDR3 sequence is 16 residues long. Germline CDR1 MNHNS, CDR2 SASEGT. CDR3 nucleotides: TGTGCCAGCAGTGAAATTAGACTAGCGGGGGGTGGAGAGCAGTTCTTC. This translates into CASSEIRLAGGGEQFF.

As DNA, the CDR3 is TGTGCCAGCAGGGGACTCGATCGGGCCGGTGGCTACACCTTC. It codes for CASRGLDRAGGYTF. The J gene is TRBJ1-2, the V gene TRBV6-5; D may be TRBD1 (5 bases). Trimming pared 6 bases from V and 7 bases from J, leaving 18 bases between. Germline values: CDR1 MNHEY, CDR2 SVGAGI. The CDR3 has 14 amino acids.

This chain uses TRBV27 with TRBJ2-7, with 8 bases identical to TRBD1. CDR3 length: 17 residues. The junction had 18 bases not matched to a gene; V was cut back by 5 bases and J by 6 bases. CDR1 and CDR2 from the germline V gene are MNHEY and SMNVEV (reference sequence). The CDR3 bases are TGTGCCAGCAGTCCCCCCGGGACAGGTACAACAACGGGCGAGCAGTACTTC. This gives the protein CASSPPGTGTTTGEQYF.

The chain joins TRBV5-4 to TRBJ1-2; no definite D call. The germline gives CDR1 SGHNT, CDR2 YYREEE (reference sequence). CDR3 size: 15 residues. Trimming stripped 4 bases from V and 4 bases from J, with 17 bases between. The chain's CDR3 is CASSAGPEAVYGYTF. The CDR3 coding sequence is TGTGCCAGCAGCGCGGGTCCGGAGGCGGTCTATGGCTACACCTTC.

This clone was observed a few times. The rearrangement uses TRBV12-3 or TRBV12-4 and TRBJ2-2; no clear D. CDR3 length: 13 amino acids. Trimming removed 2 bases at V and 6 bases at J, with 7 bases between. CDR3 in amino acids: CASSLSPSGELFF. The CDR3 nucleotides read TGTGCCAGCAGTTTATCCCCCTCCGGGGAGCTGTTTTTT.

The chain combines TRBV6-2 or TRBV6-3 with TRBJ2-7; 8 positions agree with TRBD1. Per germline, CDR1 MNHEY and CDR2 SVGEGT. V gave up 6 bases and J gave up 2 bases; unmatched junction bases: 12. The CDR3 is made up of 16 amino acids. This chain's CDR3 is CASSPPPGQATYEQYF. CDR3 DNA: TGTGCCAGCAGCCCCCCTCCGGGACAGGCAACCTACGAGCAGTACTTC.

V gene TRBV5-4 combines with J gene TRBJ1-1; the match to TRBD1 covers 9 bases. The CDR3 is 15 amino acids. The J segment lost 8 bases and the V segment lost 4 bases, leaving 12 bases of the junction unmatched. The germline V gene encodes CDR1 SGHNT and CDR2 YYREEE (reference sequence). As DNA, the CDR3 is TGTGCCAGCAGCACCATCCAGGGGGGACAGGGCGAAGCTTTCTTT. This encodes CASSTIQGGQGEAFF.

The genes are TRBV28 and TRBJ1-6, with no clear D. The CDR3 sequence is 14 residues long. Trimming left V 5 bases short and J 6 bases short, with 11 bases between. The germline gives CDR1 MDHEN, CDR2 SYDVKM. In nucleotides, the CDR3 is TGTGCCAGCAGTACTTCCGGTGGTAATTCACCCCTCCACTTT. Translating it yields CASSTSGGNSPLHF. Full variable domain (outside the CDR3, taken from reference TRBV28 and TRBJ1-6): DVKVTQSSRYLVKRTGEKVFLECVQDMDHENMFWYRQDPGLGLRLIYFSYDVKMKEKGDIPEGYSVSREKKERFSLILESASTNQTSMYLCASSTSGGNSPLHFGNGTRLTVT.

In its sample, this clone is medium-sized (0.01 to 0.1%). V gene TRBV4-1 combines with J gene TRBJ2-4; D possibly corresponds to TRBD2 (6 bases). The CDR3 consists of 16 residues. The V and J ends lost 3 bases and 6 bases respectively, with 18 bases between them. Looked up from germline, CDR1 is MGHRA and CDR2 is YSYEKL. The CDR3 is CASSQHAEGTANIQYF. DNA of the CDR3: TGCGCCAGCAGCCAGCATGCCGAGGGGACTGCAAACATTCAGTACTTC.

This chain connects TRBV4-3 to TRBJ2-3; TRBD2 matches 8 bases. The germline CDR1 and CDR2 sequences are LGHNA and YSLEER. With V trimmed by 5 bases and J by 4 bases, 11 bases remained unmatched. This CDR3 is built from 16 residues. Here the CDR3 DNA reads TGCGCCAGCAGCTCGAGGGTTCGGGGGGGCTCAGATACGCAGTATTTT. It translates to CASSSRVRGGSDTQYF.

The chain uses TRBV11-2 and TRBJ2-1; TRBD1 might be the D (5 bases). CDR3 length: 14 amino acids. The germline gives CDR1 SGHAT, CDR2 FQNNGV. Trimming pared 0 bases from V and 11 bases from J, leaving 14 bases between. The CDR3 spells CASSLDRTKNQQFF. CDR3 DNA sequence: TGTGCCAGCAGCTTAGACCGGACAAAAAACCAGCAGTTCTTC.

The V gene is TRBV7-2, the J gene TRBJ2-1, with 7 bases fitting TRBD2. The germline V gene has CDR1 SGHTA and CDR2 FQGNSA. Trimming took 6 bases from V and 9 from J; bases not matched to a gene: 23. The CDR3 has 18 amino acids. CDR3 nucleotide sequence: TGTGCCAGCAGAGCCGCCAGCGGGATCCATTCCATCTCAGGTGAGCAGTTCTTC. Its translation is CASRAASGIHSISGEQFF.